Following are 14 T cell receptor beta chains from one sample sequenced in a study of T cell responses to AZD1222 COVID-19 vaccine. Libraries were prepared by immunoSEQ multiplex PCR; TCRdb keeps only in-frame clonotypes and omits some of them. This sample has roughly 150,000 clones; 80% to 90% occur once, and the top ten carry 1.9%. Sample: peripheral blood, taken on day 0 of AZD1222 vaccination. The receptors stem from an adult in good health.

This rearrangement joins TRBV27 to TRBJ1-1; D may be TRBD1 (6 bases). V was trimmed by 5 bases and J by 7 bases, leaving 14 bases between them. Germline CDR1 and CDR2: MNHEY and SMNVEV (reference sequence). This CDR3 contains 13 residues. The CDR3 loop reads CASSLPGASEAFF. The DNA of the CDR3 is TGTGCCAGCAGTCTCCCAGGGGCTAGTGAAGCTTTCTTT.

This clone was detected once. V is TRBV19 and J is TRBJ1-5, with D uncertain. The CDR3 runs 14 residues. Germline V gene sequence: CDR1 LNHDA, CDR2 SQIVND (reference sequence). V was clipped by 11 bases and J by 2 bases, with 16 bases between them. The CDR3 here is CASRERQGNQPQHF. DNA of the CDR3: TGTGCCTCGAGAGAAAGACAAGGCAATCAGCCCCAGCATTTT.

The chain joins TRBV11-2 to TRBJ1-6, with D perhaps TRBD1 (5 bases). V lost 5 bases and J 9 bases, leaving 17 bases between the germline ends. The CDR3 has 15 residues. Germline V gene lookup returns CDR1 SGHAT and CDR2 FQNNGV. CDR3 bases: TGTGCCAGCAGCCCGCAGACAGCTATAGGTTCACCCCTCCACTTT. It yields the protein CASSPQTAIGSPLHF.

In this sample, this clone turned up many times. The chain recombines TRBV29-1 with TRBJ2-2; D gene ambiguous. V was trimmed by 7 bases and J by 1 base, leaving 16 bases between them. In germline, CDR1 is SQVTM, CDR2 ANQGSEA. The CDR3 totals 15 residues. DNA for the CDR3: TGCAGCGACTTGTTTAGGCAGTTGAACACCGGGGAGCTGTTTTTT. Its translation is CSDLFRQLNTGELFF.

The V gene is TRBV7-8, the J gene TRBJ1-4, with 7 bases lining up with TRBD1. There are 16 residues in the CDR3. Germline lookup yields CDR1 SGHVS and CDR2 FQNEAQ. V lost 0 bases to trimming and J lost 8 bases; unmatched junction nucleotides: 9. The CDR3 spells CASSLASTGFGEKLFF. CDR3 nucleotide sequence: TGTGCCAGCAGCTTAGCATCGACAGGGTTCGGCGAAAAACTGTTTTTT.

The chain couples TRBV6-5 to TRBJ1-1; D perhaps matches TRBD1 (5 bases). The CDR3 spans 15 residues. Germline CDR1 MNHEY, CDR2 SVGAGI. The V end lost 3 bases, the J end lost 3 bases, and 14 bases lay between the germline ends. The CDR3 here is CASSYRGLGDTEAFF. CDR3 DNA sequence: TGTGCCAGCAGTTATCGGGGTTTAGGGGACACTGAAGCTTTCTTT.

In its sample, this clone was seen once. V and J are TRBV19 and TRBJ1-2; the D gene is possibly TRBD1 (5 bases). The ends were cut back, 4 bases at V and 2 bases at J, with 26 bases in the middle. Germline CDR1 reads LNHDA; CDR2 reads SQIVND (reference sequence). The CDR3 runs to 19 residues. In DNA, the CDR3 is TGTGCCAGTAGTAGAATCGGGACGGGGACCGAAAAAGGAAACTATGGCTACACCTTC. Its translation: CASSRIGTGTEKGNYGYTF.

This sequence joins TRBV7-9 and TRBJ1-4, with D possibly being TRBD1 (6 bases). CDR1 is SEHNR, CDR2 FQNEAQ, per germline (reference sequence). V was pared by 1 base and J by 5 bases, with 14 bases between. The length of the CDR3 is 16 residues. CDR3 protein: CASSLDFGDINEKLFF. The CDR3 bases are TGTGCCAGCAGCTTAGACTTCGGGGACATCAATGAAAAACTGTTTTTT. The full variable domain, completed using reference TRBV7-9 and TRBJ1-4, is DTGVSQNPRHKITKRGQNVTFRCDPISEHNRLYWYRQTLGQGPEFLTYFQNEAQLEKSRLLSDRFSAERPKGSFSTLEIQRTEQGDSAMYLCASSLDFGDINEKLFFGSGTQLSVL.

This chain connects TRBV7-9 to TRBJ2-3, with D tentatively TRBD1 (5 bases). In germline, CDR1 is SEHNR, CDR2 FQNEAQ (reference sequence). Trimming removed 0 bases at V and 2 bases at J, with 9 bases between. The CDR3 runs to 15 residues. As DNA, the CDR3 is TGTGCCAGCAGCTTAGCAGGGGCCCTCACAGATACGCAGTATTTT. As protein: CASSLAGALTDTQYF.

J is TRBJ2-7 and V is TRBV5-1; a weak D match, TRBD1 (5 bases). Germline assignment: CDR1 SGHRS and CDR2 YFSETQ. This CDR3 spans 13 amino acids. The V gene lost 2 bases and the J gene lost 2 bases, with 8 bases spanning the gap. The CDR3 is CASSLDSPYEQYF. In DNA form, the CDR3 reads TGCGCCAGCAGCTTAGACAGCCCCTACGAGCAGTACTTC.

The chain combines TRBV5-1 with TRBJ1-5; a weak D match, TRBD1 (5 bases). Trimming took 0 bases from V and 3 from J, leaving 13 bases between them. In germline, CDR1 is SGHRS, CDR2 YFSETQ. The CDR3 consists of 16 residues. CDR3 sequence (DNA): TGCGCCAGCAGCTTGGCCGGGGGAATGGACAATCAGCCCCAGCATTTT. Translating gives CASSLAGGMDNQPQHF.

The chain uses TRBV5-5 and TRBJ1-1; D unresolved. The CDR3 loop spans 15 amino acids. The V gene lost 0 bases and the J gene lost 1 base, with 10 bases spanning the gap. Germline V gene data show CDR1 as SGHKS and CDR2 as YYEKEE (reference sequence). The CDR3: CASSLVSAGNTEAFF. CDR3 nucleotide sequence: TGTGCCAGCAGCTTGGTGTCGGCGGGGAACACTGAAGCTTTCTTT.

The rearrangement joins TRBV27 to TRBJ1-2; no clear D. CDR3 size: 15 residues. Germline CDR1 MNHEY, CDR2 SMNVEV (reference sequence). V shed 0 bases and J shed 3 bases, with 11 bases lying between them. In DNA form, the CDR3 reads TGTGCCAGCAGTTTATCTCAGGCGGGGTACTATGGCTACACCTTC. Translated: CASSLSQAGYYGYTF.

The CDR3 sequence is CASREQGSSYNEQFF. CDR3 coding DNA: TGTGCCAGCAGGGAACAGGGGAGCTCCTACAATGAGCAGTTCTTC. The genes are TRBV28 and TRBJ2-1, with 7 bases matching TRBD1. The CDR3 is 15 amino acids. The V gene's germline CDR1 is MDHEN and CDR2 SYDVKM. With V trimmed by 6 bases and J by 0 bases, 5 bases remained unmatched.